Below, one T cell receptor beta chain is given with its context. This clonotype came up a few times. It lacks a known antigen. There are no base qualities to consult, and no much larger clone falls within one base. The source of the sample is a study of T-cell reconstitution after alpha-beta-depleted transplantation in children (dated by TCRdb to 2016 to 2018). Context from the whole study: Using TCR repertoire profiling, the study quantitatively followed how T-cell immune reconstitution unfolded in children after TCRalphabeta/CD19-depleted allogeneic hematopoietic cell transplantation.

What the work shows at the level of the full study, not this receptor alone: Over the following months the frequencies of hyperexpanded clones went down, and after one year T-cell counts and TCRbeta diversity were mostly credited to newly produced T cells. In some patients, the high TCRbeta diversity seen at day 60 was put down to recipient T cells and intrathymic progenitors that had survived conditioning. Apparently early alphabetaT-cell count recovery about two months after transplant reportedly relied on only several hundred rapidly expanded clones derived from non-depleted graft cells.

Library preparation employed PCR. Sequencing took place on an Illumina HiSeq 2500. TCR library preparation used molecular barcoding, with unique molecular identifiers applied to normalize quantification of the TCRbeta repertoire. TCRdb applied fastp at Q25 and MiXCR to the public reads, then kept only in-frame beta chains. Rows matching on CDR3 protein sequence are summarized as one entry with the most common DNA and genes. The sample table records roughly 220,000 distinct CDR3 sequences; under 8.5% of these occur just once. 35% of the sample is taken by the ten largest. Sample treatment or condition, as interpreted from the label and publication: allogeneic hematopoietic cell transplantation with graft depleted of TCRalphabeta T cells and CD19 B cells. Transplant recipients were children who received TCRalphabeta/CD19-depleted allogeneic hematopoietic cell grafts. The receptor comes from a male patient aged 2-15 years who had a stem cell transplant for acute myeloid leukemia, so the T cells may come from the graft donor. This material consisted of PBMCs, mostly from graft donor cells, taken 360 days after TCRalphabeta/CD19-depleted stem cell transplant.

The DNA sequence is TGTGCCAGCAGCTGGGGGGGACAGCGCACAGATACGCAGTATTTT. The encoded protein is CASSWGGQRTDTQYF. The chain was built from TRBV5-4 and TRBJ2-3; the D gene is perhaps TRBD1 or TRBD2, as each covers 7 bases. Taken from cysteine to phenylalanine, the CDR3 has 15 residues. Solely the CDR3 DNA is kept, with 45 bases framed from the first base. CDR1 SGHNT and CDR2 YYREEE were looked up in the germline V gene (reference sequence). V drops 3 bases and J drops 1 base, leaving 12 bases in between. The CDR3, completed at both ends by the reference TRBV5-4 and TRBJ2-3 genes, gives the full variable domain ETGVTQSPTHLIKTRGQQVTLRCSSQSGHNTVSWYQQALGQGPQFIFQYYREEENGRGNFPPRFSGLQFPNYSSELNVNALELDDSALYLCASSWGGQRTDTQYFGPGTRLTVL.